This record concerns one T cell receptor beta chain sequence. Its target is not known. This record belongs to a study of cytomegalovirus exposure and HLA in healthy donors. Findings and limits, study-wide: Later analysis identified a missense DCLRE1C variant that was linked to TCR beta V- and J-gene trimming. Analyzed later, most CMV-associated TCR beta chains appeared HLA-restricted. Researchers catalogued 160 or so TCR beta chains as cytomegalovirus-associated.

V was clipped by 10 bases and J by 4 bases; unmatched bases: 5. This CDR3 contains 13 residues. Germline V gene data show CDR1 as SGHAT and CDR2 as FQNNGV. PCR involved 60 Vbeta and 13 Jbeta primers. TCRdb keeps only in-frame clones here, not all; method: immunoSEQ multiplex PCR. This repertoire shows 200,000 to 300,000 clones, approximately 85% found once; its top ten account for roughly 0.22%. Sequencing was performed on PBMCs. The V call is TRBV11-2, the J call TRBJ2-5; 11 bases match TRBD2. This TCR derives from a girl aged 2 to 9 in good health and CMV-seronegative. Here the CDR3 reads CATALAGVETQYF. For the CDR3, the DNA is TGTGCCACCGCACTAGCGGGAGTAGAGACCCAGTACTTC.